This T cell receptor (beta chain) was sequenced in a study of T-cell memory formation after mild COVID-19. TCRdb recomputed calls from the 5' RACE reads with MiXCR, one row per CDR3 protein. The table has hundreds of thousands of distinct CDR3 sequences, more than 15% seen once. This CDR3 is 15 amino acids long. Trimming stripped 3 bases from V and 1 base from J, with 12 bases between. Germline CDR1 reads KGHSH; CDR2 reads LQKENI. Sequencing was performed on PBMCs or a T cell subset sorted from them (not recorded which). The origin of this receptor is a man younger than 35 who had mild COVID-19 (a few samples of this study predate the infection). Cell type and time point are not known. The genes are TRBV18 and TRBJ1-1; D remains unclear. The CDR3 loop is CASSPYPVTNTEAFF. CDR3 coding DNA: TGTGCCAGCTCACCCTACCCGGTTACGAACACTGAAGCTTTCTTT.